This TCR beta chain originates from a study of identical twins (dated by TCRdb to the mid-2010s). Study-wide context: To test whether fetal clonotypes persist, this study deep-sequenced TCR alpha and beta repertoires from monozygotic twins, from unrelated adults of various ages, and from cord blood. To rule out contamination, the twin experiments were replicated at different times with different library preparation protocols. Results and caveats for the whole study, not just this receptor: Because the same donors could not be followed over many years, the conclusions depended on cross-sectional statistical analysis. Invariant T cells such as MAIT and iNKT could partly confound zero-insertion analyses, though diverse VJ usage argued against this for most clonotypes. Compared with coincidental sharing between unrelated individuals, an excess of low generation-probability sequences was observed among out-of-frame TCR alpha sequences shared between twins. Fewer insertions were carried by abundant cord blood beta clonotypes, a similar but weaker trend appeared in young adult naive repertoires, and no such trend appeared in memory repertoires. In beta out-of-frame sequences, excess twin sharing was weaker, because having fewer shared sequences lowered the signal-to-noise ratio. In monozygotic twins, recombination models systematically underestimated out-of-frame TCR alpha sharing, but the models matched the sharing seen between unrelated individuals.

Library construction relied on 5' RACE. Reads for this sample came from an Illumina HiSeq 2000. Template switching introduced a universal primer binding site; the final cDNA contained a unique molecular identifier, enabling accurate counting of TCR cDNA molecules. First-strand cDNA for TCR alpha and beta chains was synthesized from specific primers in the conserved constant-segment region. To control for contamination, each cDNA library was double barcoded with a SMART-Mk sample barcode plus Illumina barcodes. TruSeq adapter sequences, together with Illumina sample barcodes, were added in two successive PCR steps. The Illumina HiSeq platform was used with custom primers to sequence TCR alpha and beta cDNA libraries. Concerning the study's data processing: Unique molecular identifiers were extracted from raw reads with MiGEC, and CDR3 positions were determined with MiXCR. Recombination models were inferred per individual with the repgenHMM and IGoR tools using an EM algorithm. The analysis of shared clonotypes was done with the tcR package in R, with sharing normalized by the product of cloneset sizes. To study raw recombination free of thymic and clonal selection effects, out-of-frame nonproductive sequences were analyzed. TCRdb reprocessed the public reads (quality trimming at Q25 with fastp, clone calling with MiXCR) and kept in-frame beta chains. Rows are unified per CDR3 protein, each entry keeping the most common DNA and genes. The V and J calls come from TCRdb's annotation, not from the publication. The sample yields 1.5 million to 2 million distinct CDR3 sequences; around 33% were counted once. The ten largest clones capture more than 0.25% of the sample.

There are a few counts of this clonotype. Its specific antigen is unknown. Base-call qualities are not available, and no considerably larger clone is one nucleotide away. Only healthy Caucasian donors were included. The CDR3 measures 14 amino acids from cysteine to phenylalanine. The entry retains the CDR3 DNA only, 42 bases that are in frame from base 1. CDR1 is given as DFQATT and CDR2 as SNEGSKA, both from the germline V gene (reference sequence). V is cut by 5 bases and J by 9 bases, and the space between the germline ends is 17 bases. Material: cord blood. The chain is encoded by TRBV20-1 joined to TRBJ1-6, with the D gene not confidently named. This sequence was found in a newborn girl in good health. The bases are TGCAGTGCTCTTCGCCAGGACCTGGGTTCACCCCTCCACTTT. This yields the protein CSALRQDLGSPLHF.